This T cell receptor beta chain was found in a study of blood T cell repertoires in COVID-19. Study details: Sources were T cells, B-cell-depleted T cells, or PBMCs; the material itself was cDNA or gDNA.

The germline gives CDR1 MNHEY, CDR2 SMNVEV (reference sequence). V was pared by 1 base and J by 7 bases, with 11 bases of the junction left unmatched. CDR3 length: 18 amino acids. Clones were sequenced by immunoSEQ multiplex PCR, and TCRdb holds only the in-frame ones, with some missing. In the table there are fewer than 350,000 clones, 81% of which are singletons. What was sequenced was peripheral blood. This TCR came from a woman between 55 and 75 years old with active or convalescent COVID-19. The V and J genes are TRBV27 and TRBJ1-4, with TRBD1 identical over 11 bases. CDR3 nucleotide sequence: TGTGCCAGCAGTTTATACTCGAGTTGGACAGGGGGCGGTGAAAAACTGTTTTTT. Its translation: CASSLYSSWTGGGEKLFF.